This T cell receptor beta chain comes out of a study of blood T cell repertoires in COVID-19. On the study more broadly: Samples taken during acute and convalescent COVID-19 were collected in the United States, Italy and Spain. Nucleic acid was either cDNA or gDNA, and it came from T cells, B-cell-depleted T cells, or PBMCs.

Authors' analysis steps: From reference gene primer amplification, estimates of nucleated cell counts were derived. The table came from immunoSEQ multiplex PCR; TCRdb's copy has only in-frame clones and leaves some out. V and J calls and clone size are copied from that table; D and trimming were computed from the DNA. The data contain about 130,000 clones, more than 75% of them singletons. Per germline, CDR1 SGHKS and CDR2 YYEKEE (reference sequence). Trimming cost V 2 bases and J 4 bases; bases outside gene matches: 6. CDR3 size: 16 residues. The genes are TRBV5-5 and TRBJ2-2; TRBD2 agrees at 9 bases. The sequence derives from a woman in her 70s with COVID-19, enrolled during active disease. The sequenced sample consisted of peripheral blood. The CDR3 reads CASSLGASGVTGELFF. The CDR3 DNA reads TGTGCCAGCAGCTTAGGGGCTAGCGGGGTCACCGGGGAGCTGTTTTTT.